A selection of T cell receptor beta chains follows, all from one sample in a study of shared clonotypes between healthy human individuals. The table came from immunoSEQ multiplex PCR; TCRdb's copy has only in-frame clones and leaves some out. This sample has around 2.5 million clones, with approximately 93% found just once. Sequencing input: naive CD4+ T cells from PBMCs. Source of these receptors: a man aged 18 to 30 in good health. Some clones in this sample may be carry-over from other donors' samples. Both conserved end residues are part of each CDR3. D genes are given only for firm matches. Size is stated for part of the rows, as once, few or many counts, or as a class when the clone is expanded.

clone_size,d_call,cdr3_length,v_call,j_call,cdr3_nt,cdr3_aa
.,.,14,TRBV19,TRBJ1-3,TGTGCCAGTAGTCGGACCGACTATGGAAACACCATATATTTT,CASSRTDYGNTIYF
.,TRBD2,17,TRBV5-1,TRBJ2-3,TGCGCCAGCAGCTTCGGACTAGCGGGAGGGCCTCGAGATACGCAGTATTTT,CASSFGLAGGPRDTQYF
.,.,13,TRBV5-1,TRBJ2-3,TGCGCCAGCAGCACCCCCCTCGTAGATACGCAGTATTTT,CASSTPLVDTQYF
.,TRBD1,13,TRBV27,TRBJ2-3,TGTGCCAGCAGTTTCTCTAGGACAGGGCCCCCGTATTTT,CASSFSRTGPPYF
.,.,13,TRBV2,TRBJ2-7,TGTGCCAGCAGTGCCAGTATTTCCTACGAGCAGTACTTC,CASSASISYEQYF
.,.,13,TRBV18,TRBJ1-2,TGTGCCAGCTCACCCGGGGAGAACTATGGCTACACCTTC,CASSPGENYGYTF
once,TRBD2,16,TRBV11-1,TRBJ2-5,TGTGCCAGCAGCTCCCATACTAGCGGGAGATTGAAGACCCAGTACTTC,CASSSHTSGRLKTQYF
.,.,16,TRBV10-1,TRBJ2-1,TGCGCCAGCAGTGAGAGAATCCAGGTGCCCTACAATGAGCAGTTCTTC,CASSERIQVPYNEQFF
.,TRBD1,13,TRBV5-4,TRBJ1-1,TGTGCCAGCAGCTCCCGGGACAGAGATGAAGCTTTCTTT,CASSSRDRDEAFF
.,.,13,TRBV12-5,TRBJ1-1,TGTGCTAGCTCCTCCGGGGGAGGAACTGAAGCTTTCTTT,CASSSGGGTEAFF
.,TRBD2,15,TRBV6-1,TRBJ2-1,TGTGCCGCAGGGGGACTAGCGGGATTCTCCAATGAGCAGTTCTTC,CAAGGLAGFSNEQFF
.,TRBD1,13,TRBV7-9,TRBJ1-5,TGTGCCAGCAGCTCTCAGGGGGATCAGCCCCAGCATTTT,CASSSQGDQPQHF
.,.,14,TRBV30,TRBJ2-1,TGTGCCTGGAATGCTGGGATCGACTACAATGAGCAGTTCTTC,CAWNAGIDYNEQFF
once,TRBD1,17,TRBV5-1,TRBJ2-2,TGCGCCAGCAGCACCGAACCGGGACAGCAGAACACCGGGGAGCTGTTTTTT,CASSTEPGQQNTGELFF
.,.,16,TRBV4-1,TRBJ2-1,TGCGCCAGCAGCCAAGTCACGAAGCCACCCTACAATGAGCAGTTCTTC,CASSQVTKPPYNEQFF
.,.,13,TRBV27,TRBJ1-5,TGTGCCAGCAGTTCGGGATTTGGACAGCCCCAGCATTTT,CASSSGFGQPQHF
.,.,13,TRBV29-1,TRBJ1-2,TGCAGCGTTGAAGAACAAGGGAGGAATGGCTACACCTTC,CSVEEQGRNGYTF
.,TRBD1,12,TRBV29-1,TRBJ2-7,TGCAGCGTTGGACAGGGGGTATACGAGCAGTACTTC,CSVGQGVYEQYF
.,TRBD1,15,TRBV19,TRBJ1-5,TGTGCCAGTAGTAAGACAGGGGAAGGTAATCAGCCCCAGCATTTT,CASSKTGEGNQPQHF
.,.,15,TRBV28,TRBJ1-1,TGTGCCAGCAGTAAAACAGGGAATTGGAACACTGAAGCTTTCTTT,CASSKTGNWNTEAFF
once,TRBD2,15,TRBV7-8,TRBJ2-1,TGTGCCAGCACCAAGCGGGAGGGACCTTACAATGAGCAGTTCTTC,CASTKREGPYNEQFF
.,TRBD2,13,TRBV27,TRBJ2-1,TGTGCCAGCACTCCGGGACTACCGAATGAGCAGTTCTTC,CASTPGLPNEQFF
.,.,12,TRBV29-1,TRBJ2-5,TGCAGCGCGACAGGGAGCGGGGAGACCCAGTACTTC,CSATGSGETQYF
.,.,16,TRBV11-2,TRBJ1-6,TGTGCCAGCAGCCGCCCAAGAGAGGGACTGGGATCACCCCTCCACTTT,CASSRPREGLGSPLHF
.,TRBD1,15,TRBV19,TRBJ1-5,TGTGCCAGTAGTACGACAGGGCAACCAAATCAGCCCCAGCATTTT,CASSTTGQPNQPQHF
.,TRBD1,16,TRBV19,TRBJ1-1,TGTGCCAGTAGTCGTTATCACAGGACAGGGGAGACTGAAGCTTTCTTT,CASSRYHRTGETEAFF
.,.,19,TRBV19,TRBJ1-1,TGTGCCAGTAGTACAAGGATTCCCACAAAACAATACATGAACACTGAAGCTTTCTTT,CASSTRIPTKQYMNTEAFF
.,TRBD2,16,TRBV7-9,TRBJ2-1,TGTGCCAGCAGCTTGGGGCTAGCGGTTCCCTACAATGAGCAGTTCTTC,CASSLGLAVPYNEQFF
.,.,15,TRBV5-1,TRBJ2-7,TGCGCCAGCAGGCTCGGGGGCGAGGAAATCTACGAGCAGTACTTC,CASRLGGEEIYEQYF
.,TRBD1,15,TRBV27,TRBJ2-1,TGTGCCAGCAGTCTCCGGGACAGGGGGCGAAATGAGCAGTTCTTC,CASSLRDRGRNEQFF
.,.,13,TRBV5-6,TRBJ2-1,TGTGCCAGCAGCTCCACCCCAGACGCCGAGCAGTTCTTC,CASSSTPDAEQFF
.,.,15,TRBV6-5,TRBJ1-5,TGTGCCAGCAGCCCGGACAGAGCACGCAATCAGCCCCAGCATTTT,CASSPDRARNQPQHF
.,.,10,TRBV12-1,TRBJ1-1,TGTGCCAGCAGAGGCACTGAAGCTTTCTTT,CASRGTEAFF
.,.,16,TRBV28,TRBJ1-1,TGTGCCAGCAGTTCCCACGCAGGGCGGCGGAACACTGAAGCTTTCTTT,CASSSHAGRRNTEAFF
few,.,14,TRBV29-1,TRBJ1-1,TGCAGCGTTAGCCGAGTGGGGTGGGGCACTGAAGCTTTCTTT,CSVSRVGWGTEAFF
.,TRBD2,17,TRBV18,TRBJ2-2,TGTGCCAGCCCCGGAGCGGGAGGAGCCGCGAACACCGGGGAGCTGTTTTTT,CASPGAGGAANTGELFF
.,.,13,TRBV7-2,TRBJ2-5,TGTGCCAGCAGCTGGATGATCCCGGAGACCCAGTACTTC,CASSWMIPETQYF
.,TRBD2,18,TRBV10-3,TRBJ2-6,TGTGCCATCAGTGGGGCTAGCGGGCCTAGCTCTGGGGCCAACGTCCTGACTTTC,CAISGASGPSSGANVLTF
.,TRBD1,14,TRBV7-9,TRBJ1-1,TGTGCCAGCAGCTACCCGGGACAGGCCGCGGTAGCTTTCTTT,CASSYPGQAAVAFF
.,TRBD1,14,TRBV4-1,TRBJ2-7,TGCGCCAGCAGCCAAGGGACAGGGCGATACGAGCAGTACTTC,CASSQGTGRYEQYF
.,.,15,TRBV9,TRBJ2-3,TGTGCCAGCAGCCCCCCGGGGGCTAGCACAGATACGCAGTATTTT,CASSPPGASTDTQYF
.,.,15,TRBV7-9,TRBJ1-2,TGTGCCAGCAGCTTAAGCAACAAGACAGTATATGGCTACACCTTC,CASSLSNKTVYGYTF